This T cell receptor (beta chain) was recovered during a study of blood T cell repertoires in COVID-19. Across the study: Whether acute or convalescent, the COVID-19 samples came from the United States, Italy and Spain.

In the source study's methods: Amplification with reference gene primers provided the estimates of nucleated cell counts. Libraries were prepared by immunoSEQ multiplex PCR; TCRdb keeps only in-frame clonotypes and omits some of them. V, J and clone size derive from that table, while D and trimming were established from the DNA sequence. The sample includes about 250,000 clones, about 80% of them seen just once. Germline V lookup: CDR1 SGHTA, CDR2 FQGNSA. This CDR3 contains 15 residues. V lost 0 bases to trimming and J lost 6 bases, with 12 bases between them. This clonotype was sampled from an elderly man with acute or convalescent COVID-19. V gene TRBV7-2 combines with J gene TRBJ2-1; no firm D call. The sequenced sample was peripheral blood. This CDR3 is CASSLAVPRVNEQFF. In DNA form, the CDR3 reads TGTGCCAGCAGCTTAGCGGTACCCCGGGTCAATGAGCAGTTCTTC. The entire variable domain, with the rest obtained from reference TRBV7-2 and TRBJ2-1, is as follows: GAGVSQSPSNKVTEKGKDVELRCDPISGHTALYWYRQSLGQGLEFLIYFQGNSAPDKSGLPSDRFSAERTGGSVSTLTIQRTQQEDSAVYLCASSLAVPRVNEQFFGPGTRLTVL.